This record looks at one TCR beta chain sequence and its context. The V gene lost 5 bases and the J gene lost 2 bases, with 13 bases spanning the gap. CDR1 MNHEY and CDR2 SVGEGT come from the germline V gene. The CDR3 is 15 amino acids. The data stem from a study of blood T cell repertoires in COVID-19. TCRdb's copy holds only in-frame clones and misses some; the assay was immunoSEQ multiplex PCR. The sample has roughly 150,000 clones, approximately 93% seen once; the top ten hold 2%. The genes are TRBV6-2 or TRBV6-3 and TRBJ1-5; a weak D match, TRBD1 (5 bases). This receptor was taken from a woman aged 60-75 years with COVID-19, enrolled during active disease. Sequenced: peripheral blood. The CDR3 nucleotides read TGTGCCAGCAGTCCCGGGGGAGGGGGCAATCAGCCCCAGCATTTT. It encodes CASSPGGGGNQPQHF.